The 26 T cell receptor beta chains below all came from one sample that was sequenced in a study of CD8+CD57+ T cells in acquired aplastic anemia. Before being chosen for sequencing, patients had shown CD8+CD57+ cell expansion by flow cytometry. CDR3 and TCR beta VDJ profiling relied on genomic DNA as the template. TCRdb itself ran the reads through MiXCR, one entry per CDR3 protein. Of some 120,000 distinct CDR3 sequences in the sample, less than 50% were seen once. Source material: sorted CD4+, CD8+, or CD8+CD57+ T cells (not recorded which) from PBMCs. The source of these receptors is a human donor with aplastic anemia.

The chain is built from TRBV5-5 and TRBJ1-1; possibly TRBD1 for D (5 bases). The germline CDR1 and CDR2 sequences are SGHKS and YYEKEE (reference sequence). V was trimmed by 4 bases and J by 0 bases, leaving 13 bases between them. This CDR3 has 15 residues. The CDR3 is CASSPRGGLNTEAFF. CDR3 sequence (DNA): TGTGCCAGCAGCCCTCGGGGGGGGTTGAACACTGAAGCTTTCTTT.

Comment on this clonotype: The CDR3 does not end in the conserved phenylalanine or tryptophan, so this is likely a read error. The DNA is omitted, as the CDR3 cannot be located on it reliably, and the CDR3 follows TCRdb's listing. The CDR3 sequence is CASSLTGQ. V and J are TRBV7-9 and TRBJ2-6; TRBD1 reflects the table's D call only, with no check against the DNA. Looked up from germline, CDR1 is SEHNR and CDR2 is FQNEAQ (reference sequence). Inclusive of both ends, the CDR3 amounts to 8 amino acids.

The count of this clonotype is one. V is TRBV24-1 and J is TRBJ2-3; 11 bases map to TRBD1. Germline V gene lookup returns CDR1 KGHDR and CDR2 SFDVKD. V gave up 4 bases and J gave up 4 bases; unmatched junction bases: 6. This CDR3 comprises 16 residues. CDR3 loop: CATSDAPGQGADTQYF. The CDR3, as DNA: TGTGCCACCAGTGACGCGCCGGGACAGGGGGCAGATACGCAGTATTTT.

This clonotype was observed a few times. The rearrangement joins TRBV5-4 to TRBJ2-3; TRBD2 aligns across 9 bases. V gave up 3 bases and J gave up 3 bases; unmatched junction bases: 11. Looked up from germline, CDR1 is SGHNT and CDR2 is YYREEE (reference sequence). The CDR3 extends over 17 amino acids. The CDR3 nucleotides are TGTGCCAGCAGCTCGGCCTTTGGCGGGGGGGAGACAGATACGCAGTATTTT. Protein sequence: CASSSAFGGGETDTQYF.

There are a few counts of this clonotype. The rearrangement links TRBV3-1 to TRBJ1-3; 7 bases align to TRBD1. Unmatched junction bases numbered 2, after V lost 2 bases and J lost 1 base. This CDR3 comprises 15 residues. Germline values: CDR1 LGHDT, CDR2 YNNKEL (reference sequence). For the CDR3, the DNA is TGTGCCAGCAGCCAACCGACAGGGTCTGGAAACACCATATATTTT. It specifies CASSQPTGSGNTIYF.

The chain employs TRBV7-6 and TRBJ2-2; D possibly matches TRBD1 or TRBD2 (6 bases each). V lost 5 bases, J lost 6 bases, and 19 bases lay in between. The CDR3 runs to 16 residues. From germline, CDR1 is SGHVS and CDR2 FNYEAQ. In nucleotides, the CDR3 is TGTGCCAGCAGCCACCCCCTCCAGGGGAGGTCCGGGGAGCTGTTTTTT. Translating it yields CASSHPLQGRSGELFF.

The chain combines TRBV3-1 with TRBJ1-2; 8 nucleotides agree with TRBD1. The ends lost 4 bases at V and 5 bases at J; junction bases unmatched: 15. Germline CDR1 LGHDT, CDR2 YNNKEL (reference sequence). The CDR3 has 17 amino acids. In DNA, the CDR3 is TGTGCCAGCAGCCCATCTATGACAGGGGAATTGTTATATGGCTACACCTTC. Its translation: CASSPSMTGELLYGYTF.

This chain joins TRBV9 and TRBJ1-2; unclear D gene. Trimming shortened V by 6 bases and J by 4 bases, and 10 bases separated the two germline ends. Per the germline V gene, CDR1 is SGDLS and CDR2 is YYNGEE. This CDR3 comprises 12 residues. CDR3: CASNSGFYGYTF. The CDR3 coding sequence is TGTGCCAGCAATTCAGGTTTCTATGGCTACACCTTC.

The sample holds many counts of this clonotype. The chain recombines TRBV12-5 with TRBJ2-3, with D hard to call. Germline assignment: CDR1 LGHNT and CDR2 FRNRAP. The ends were cut back, 8 bases at V and 4 bases at J, with 10 bases in the middle. The CDR3 has 12 amino acids. CDR3 bases: TGTGCTAGTAAGGCGTTCCCAGATACGCAGTATTTT. Its protein product is CASKAFPDTQYF. Full variable domain (missing parts from reference TRBV12-5 and TRBJ2-3): DARVTQTPRHKVTEMGQEVTMRCQPILGHNTVFWYRQTMMQGLELLAYFRNRAPLDDSGMPKDRFSAEMPDATLATLKIQPSEPRDSAVYFCASKAFPDTQYFGPGTRLTVL.

This clonotype was detected many times. V gene TRBV7-9 combines with J gene TRBJ2-1, with D perhaps matching TRBD2 (7 bases). Germline CDR1 and CDR2: SEHNR and FQNEAQ (reference sequence). The CDR3 has 14 residues. V shed 5 bases and J shed 10 bases, with 18 bases lying between them. CDR3 in amino acids: CASSHPRGAREQFF. Written as DNA, the CDR3 is TGTGCCAGCAGCCACCCCCGGGGGGCTCGCGAGCAGTTCTTC.

The gene calls are TRBV15 and TRBJ2-7; 9 bases agree with TRBD2. The CDR3 length is 17 residues. Losses at the gene ends were 0 bases for V and 3 bases for J; bases not matched to a gene: 9. Germline CDR1 reads LNHNV; CDR2 reads YYDKDF (reference sequence). In nucleotides, the CDR3 is TGTGCCACCAGCAGAGACGCCCCGACTAGCGGTTACTACGAGCAGTACTTC. Amino acid sequence: CATSRDAPTSGYYEQYF.

Many counts were recorded for this clonotype. This sequence joins TRBV15 and TRBJ1-3, with a tentative D call TRBD1 (5 bases). The CDR3 loop spans 14 amino acids. V gave up 1 base and J gave up 8 bases, with 12 bases separating them. Germline CDR1 and CDR2: LNHNV and YYDKDF (reference sequence). This CDR3 reads CATSRGGDRYTIYF. The CDR3 nucleotides are TGTGCCACCAGCAGAGGGGGCGACAGATACACCATATATTTT. The variable domain in full, completed from reference TRBV15 and TRBJ1-3, reads DAMVIQNPRYQVTQFGKPVTLSCSQTLNHNVMYWYQQKSSQAPKLLFHYYDKDFNNEADTPDNFQSRRPNTSFCFLDIRSPGLGDTAMYLCATSRGGDRYTIYFGEGSWLTVV.

Worth noting for this clonotype: A much larger clonotype is one base distant, so this may be a read error. The chain carries TRBV4-3 and TRBJ2-7; 9 bases are a match to TRBD1. J lost 7 bases, V lost 9 bases, and 7 bases had no gene match. The CDR3 covers 12 residues. CDR1 is LGHNA, CDR2 YSLEER, per germline. As DNA, the CDR3 is TGCGCCAGGCGGGGACAGGGTGTGGAGCAGTACGTC. Its translation: CARRGQGVEQYV.

The chain combines TRBV15 with TRBJ1-5; 7 nucleotides match TRBD1. Unmatched junction bases numbered 7, after V lost 5 bases and J lost 6 bases. The CDR3 extends over 14 amino acids. Germline CDR1 and CDR2: LNHNV and YYDKDF (reference sequence). The CDR3 DNA is TGTGCCACCAGCGAAGACAGGGCGAGTCAGCCCCAGCATTTT. It specifies CATSEDRASQPQHF.

As to this clonotype: Possible read error: a much larger clone is one base away. This chain connects TRBV6-5 to TRBJ2-1; D uncertain. The CDR3 is made up of 14 amino acids. Trimming removed 0 bases from V and 3 bases from J, with 6 bases in between. Germline loops: CDR1 MNHEY, CDR2 SVGAGI. Written as DNA, the CDR3 is TGTGCCAGCAGTTACTCTGACGGCTACAATGAGCAGTTCTTC. Encoded protein: CASSYSDGYNEQFF.

This clonotype has ten or more counts. V gene TRBV7-2 combines with J gene TRBJ1-1; D call uncertain. Trimming removed 1 base from V and 0 bases from J, with 12 bases in between. This CDR3 spans 16 amino acids. CDR1 and CDR2 (germline): SGHTA, FQGNSA. CDR3 coding DNA: TGTGCCAGCAGCTTAGATTATGCACGGTTGAACACTGAAGCTTTCTTT. Its protein is CASSLDYARLNTEAFF.

The table lists this clonotype with many counts. In DNA, the CDR3 is TGCAGTGCTAGAGACCCTGGACACGCAGGGGGCACAGATACGCAGTATTTT. It encodes CSARDPGHAGGTDTQYF. The chain employs TRBV20-1 and TRBJ2-3; the D gene is possibly TRBD1 (6 bases). The CDR3 runs to 17 residues. CDR1 and CDR2 from the germline V gene are DFQATT and SNEGSKA (reference sequence). The ends were cut back, 0 bases at V and 1 base at J, with 17 bases in the middle.

This clonotype occurred many times. V usage is TRBV12-3 or TRBV12-4 and J usage is TRBJ2-3; 8 bases are shared with TRBD1. CDR3 size: 14 residues. J lost 7 bases, V lost 0 bases, and 3 bases had no gene match. The CDR3 here is CASSLAGQAYTQYF. The CDR3 nucleotides are TGTGCCAGCAGTTTAGCGGGACAGGCTTATACGCAGTATTTT.

This clonotype was seen many times. The chain is built from TRBV7-3 and TRBJ1-1, with D unresolved. This CDR3 spans 13 amino acids. V lost 3 bases to trimming and J lost 7 bases, with 12 bases between them. Germline lookup yields CDR1 SGHTA and CDR2 FQGTGA. Written as DNA, the CDR3 is TGTGCCAGCAGCTTCGGGGTCGCTTATGAAGCTTTCTTT. Translated, it gives CASSFGVAYEAFF.

This clonotype came up many times. The chain couples TRBV29-1 to TRBJ1-1; 7 bases line up with TRBD1. Per germline, CDR1 SQVTM and CDR2 ANQGSEA. V shed 7 bases, J shed 5 bases, and the junction held 10 bases outside the gene matches. This CDR3 has 13 residues. CDR3 residues: CSGRTGYATEAFF. The DNA for the CDR3 is TGCAGCGGACGGACAGGTTATGCGACTGAAGCTTTCTTT.

The chain links TRBV24-1 to TRBJ1-5, with TRBD1 matching over 7 bases. The V gene end was trimmed by 5 bases and the J gene end by 4 bases; junction bases not matched to a gene: 1. Germline loops: CDR1 KGHDR, CDR2 SFDVKD. The CDR3 is 13 residues long. The CDR3 region has the DNA TGTGCCACCAGTGTGGGACAGAATCAGCCCCAGCATTTT. Its translation is CATSVGQNQPQHF.

This clonotype came up many times. For the CDR3, the DNA is TGCGCCAGCAGCTTGGCCACGGGCTTAGGTCAGCCCCAGCATTTT. This codes for CASSLATGLGQPQHF. The chain carries TRBV5-1 and TRBJ1-5; D is ambiguous. CDR1 is SGHRS, CDR2 YFSETQ, per germline. Trimming took off 0 bases at V and 6 bases at J, with 13 bases between the two ends. CDR3 length: 15 residues.

The V and J genes are TRBV2 and TRBJ1-1; D unresolved. Looked up from germline, CDR1 is SNHLY and CDR2 is FYNNEI. The CDR3 loop spans 14 amino acids. V lost 4 bases and J lost 4, with 13 bases in between. The CDR3 sequence is CASSVSAVSTEAFF. In nucleotides, the CDR3 is TGTGCCAGCAGTGTCTCGGCAGTAAGCACTGAAGCTTTCTTT.

The genes are TRBV19 and TRBJ1-2; no definite D call. With 5 bases removed from V and 7 bases from J, the gap between germline ends came to 17 bases. CDR3 size: 14 residues. CDR1 LNHDA and CDR2 SQIVND come from the germline V gene (reference sequence). The CDR3, as DNA: TGTGCCAGTAGTGCTCCCCGAGGATCCGGTGGCTACACCTTC. Protein product: CASSAPRGSGGYTF.

Only a few counts were recorded for this clonotype. The chain combines TRBV11-2 with TRBJ2-2; the match to TRBD1 covers 8 bases. The CDR3 is made up of 16 amino acids. Germline CDR1 reads SGHAT; CDR2 reads FQNNGV. The J segment lost 7 bases and the V segment lost 2 bases, leaving 9 bases of the junction unmatched. DNA of the CDR3: TGTGCCAGCAGCTTACAGGGGGCTTTTCAAGGCGGGGAGCTGTTTTTT. This sequence encodes CASSLQGAFQGGELFF.

This clonotype showed up many times. The chain employs TRBV20-1 and TRBJ1-6; TRBD1 agrees at 7 bases. After removal of 3 bases from V and 8 bases from J, the junction contained 4 bases not matched to a gene. The CDR3 loop spans 13 amino acids. Germline CDR1 and CDR2: DFQATT and SNEGSKA (reference sequence). CDR3 region: CSASDRAYSPLHF. Written as DNA, the CDR3 is TGCAGTGCTAGCGACAGGGCCTATTCACCCCTCCACTTT.